Sequencing of this T cell receptor beta chain was carried out in a study of T cells in Graves' hyperthyroidism and ophthalmopathy (dated by TCRdb to between 2017 and 2020). Concerning the study at large: Peripheral blood samples were taken at the time of initial diagnosis, prior to any treatment. A discovery cohort of about a hundred patients, 43 with Graves' ophthalmopathy and approximately 60 with stable Graves' hyperthyroidism, was used to find distinguishing TCR V-J signatures. An independent validation cohort of about 19 hyperthyroidism patients and 15 or so patients who later progressed to ophthalmopathy tested prospective prediction of ophthalmopathy. For training and testing, the 100 or so patients in the discovery cohort were randomly divided in a 7:3 ratio. Thyroid tissue and blood T-cell repertoires from six Graves' hyperthyroidism patients were also compared in the study. Following sampling, methimazole starting at 30 mg daily was given to hyperthyroidism patients, and high-dose intravenous methylprednisolone was given to ophthalmopathy patients. TCR Vbeta CDR3 sequencing of 120 to 150 peripheral blood samples (over 40 ophthalmopathy, roughly 74 hyperthyroidism and roughly 17 progressor patients) is reported in the paper. General findings and caveats noted by the study authors: Sample size was not statistically predetermined, and blinding of investigators to group allocation was not performed. A model built on a 13 V-J signature distinguished ophthalmopathy from stable hyperthyroidism, reaching over 85% sensitivity and around 82% specificity in cross-validation and 80%/75% in testing. In validation, the model predicted progression to ophthalmopathy with just under 71% sensitivity and 72% to 85% specificity, a median of about six months before onset. Most expanded thyroid clonotypes (frequency above 0.001) were also detected in blood, a finding suggesting that blood repertoires may reflect thyroid immune responses.

Amplification of TCR beta CDR3 regions was carried out from RNA transcripts. For the first round of RT-PCR on the TCR CDR3, the HTBI primer set was used together with the Qiagen OneStep RT-PCR kit. Libraries were constructed in a second round of multiplex PCR, after which size selection and purification were performed. Libraries were sequenced paired-end with 100 bp reads on an Illumina HiSeq2000. Per the authors' processing: SOAPnuke was used to process the raw data, removing reads that contained adapters or uncalled bases, had a mean Phred below 15, or lacked an exact match to the constant primer or identifier. COPE v1.2.5 was used to merge the high-quality paired reads, and each unique nucleotide sequence was defined as a clonotype. Clonotypes were aligned to IMGT TRBV, TRBD and TRBJ reference segments using MiTCR v1.1. Only V-J combinations with frequency above 0.0001, covering 99.2% of repertoires, were analysed. The TCS score was defined as F50 (clonal expansion) divided by E x V (chaos), with BLOSUM62-based TCRdist calculated between CDR3 peptides within each V-J. Welch's t-statistics and random forest reduced 500 to 550 V-J features to 13, which were used in a naive Bayes classifier (R e1071). The Morisita-Horn index was used to measure how similar the thyroid and blood repertoires were. The public sequencing data were trimmed at Q25 with fastp and processed into clonotypes with MiXCR by TCRdb, which kept only in-frame beta chains. Every entry covers one CDR3 protein and lists the most common genes and DNA from its rows. These V and J calls originate from TCRdb's pipeline instead of the authors' own analysis. Counted in this sample were more than 95,000 distinct CDR3 sequences; roughly 47% of them appeared once. Of the sample, approximately 24% is held by the ten largest clones.

Stable Graves' hyperthyroidism was defined as no progression to ophthalmopathy during 18 months of follow-up. Hyperthyroidism patients were newly diagnosed, had a disease duration of under 2 months, and were aged 18 to 65 years. Any patient with an uncontrolled infection, another autoimmune disease, pregnancy or lactation was excluded. Diagnoses relied on clinical symptoms, serum thyroxine and TRAb, thyroid ultrasound and orbital computed tomography. PBMCs were isolated from about 10 ml of fresh peripheral blood by Ficoll-Paque density gradient centrifugation. Total RNA was extracted with Trizol reagent, and quality was checked on an Agilent 2100 Bioanalyzer. This clonotype was seen more than once but under ten times. No cognate antigen has been identified for it. No base-level quality is on record; no much larger clone is a single base apart. The CDR3 holds 17 amino acids from the cysteine to the phenylalanine. Here the CDR3 DNA is all that survives: 51 bases in frame from base 1. Reading the germline V gene (reference sequence) gives CDR1 LGHDT and CDR2 YNNKEL. V is cut back by 1 base and J by 0 bases, with 7 bases in the junction unmatched.

This receptor was identified in a man between 35 and 55 years old with Graves' hyperthyroidism. The sequence links TRBV3-1 to TRBJ2-7; 9 middle bases align to TRBD2. The material sequenced was blood. The CDR3 protein sequence reads: CASSQGVAGAFSYEQYF. DNA sequence: TGTGCCAGCAGCCAAGGGGTAGCGGGAGCCTTCTCCTACGAGCAGTACTTC.